This TCR beta chain came from a study of cytomegalovirus exposure and HLA in healthy donors. Sequencing was performed with immunoSEQ multiplex PCR; in TCRdb, only in-frame clones are kept and a portion is missing. The sample consists of some 170,000 clones, roughly 83% of them appearing once. Study findings and constraints: Altogether, 160 or so TCR beta chains were recorded as cytomegalovirus-associated.

The germline V gene encodes CDR1 MGHDK and CDR2 SYGVNS. The CDR3 has 17 residues. V was shortened by 0 bases and J by 1 base, with 14 bases between the two germline ends. Of note for this clone: No antigen is known for it.

This chain uses TRBV25-1 with TRBJ2-3; tentative D call: TRBD1 (6 bases). The source of this sequence is a man younger than 40 in good health and CMV-seropositive. Sequencing was carried out using PBMCs. The CDR3 DNA is TGTGCCAGCAGTGAATATTGGCAGGGGTCGGGCACAGATACGCAGTATTTT. This codes for CASSEYWQGSGTDTQYF.